This T cell receptor beta chain was profiled in a study of blood T cell repertoires in COVID-19 (dated by TCRdb to about 2020). Regarding the research as a whole: Samples covering the acute and convalescent phases of COVID-19 were provided by collaborators in the United States, Italy and Spain. The material from the prospective study consisted of cDNA or gDNA derived from T cells, B-cell-depleted T cells, or PBMCs. Deeply sampled blood TCRbeta repertoires from subjects exposed to, actively infected with, or recovered from COVID-19 were included in the dataset. The repertoires were released in a freely available public database intended as a resource for research on the immune response to SARS-CoV-2. The samples were drawn from two sources: the first 160 participants of the ongoing ImmuneRACE study, and about 1,300 subjects contributed by 6 global collaborators. The sample metadata nearly always contained a de-identified subject ID, COVID-19 status, age in years and sex. Where available, HLA class I and class II types were obtained from metadata supplied by the sample provider rather than from assay-based typing. The research as a whole found: How much clinical and demographic metadata was included differed by source and by participant, and the metadata was provided uncurated.

Looking up the germline V gene yields CDR1 MNHEY and CDR2 SVGEGT. Relative to germline, V is 4 bases shorter and J is 0 bases shorter, with 10 bases between their ends. From its cysteine to its phenylalanine, the CDR3 spans 15 amino acids. Just CDR3 DNA is preserved here, 45 bases in frame from base 1. With regard to this clone: It has no known antigen specificity. The sample holds no much larger clone one base away, and base qualities are not on file.

The collaborating institutions used their own protocols to collect whole blood in K2EDTA tubes. Collaborator samples were shipped for TCRbeta analysis as frozen whole blood, isolated PBMCs, or DNA extracted from either sample type. The immunoSEQ Assay, a bias-controlled multiplex PCR, was used to amplify TCRbeta CDR3 regions from genomic DNA. The authors processed their data as follows. Nucleated cell counts per sample were estimated from amplification of reference gene primers within the assay. To quantify the absolute abundance of each unique TCRbeta CDR3 rearrangement, sequence reads were collapsed and filtered. For each sample, productive Simpson clonality was calculated as the square root of Simpson's diversity index across productive rearrangements. TCRdb re-hosts the immuneACCESS table, in-frame sequences only. Its copies lack some clones; in the studies checked, an unresolved V gene accounts for under half of them, and the cause for the rest is not known. The V and J calls and clone size come from that table; D and trimming were worked out from the DNA. Present in this sample are 250,000 or so clones, 85% to 90% of which were seen just once. Under 1.5% of the sample is held by the ten biggest clonotypes.

Here the chain combines TRBV6-2 or TRBV6-3 and TRBJ1-3; TRBD1 could be the D gene, as 5 bases match. The receptor was isolated from a man older than 75 with acute or convalescent COVID-19. The sequencing sample was made of peripheral blood. The CDR3 here reads CASSWGATSGNTIYF. The sequenced DNA is TGTGCCAGCAGTTGGGGCGCGACCTCTGGAAACACCATATATTTT.